The T cell receptor beta chain described here comes from a study of blood T cell repertoires in COVID-19. As for the study in general: There were acute and convalescent COVID-19 samples, and they came from the United States, Italy and Spain. T cells, B-cell-depleted T cells, or PBMCs supplied cDNA or gDNA.

Germline CDR1 reads MRHNA; CDR2 reads SNTAGT. The CDR3 runs 17 residues. After removal of 7 bases from V and 3 bases from J, the junction contained 17 bases not matched to a gene. Authors' data handling: Amplification from reference gene primers served as the basis for estimated nucleated cell counts. The data were produced by immunoSEQ multiplex PCR, yet TCRdb's version contains in-frame clones alone and is incomplete. Clonal size and the V and J genes are those of that table, whereas D and trimming came from the DNA. The sample lists about 42,000 clones, around 90% seen once, with 0.3% to 0.5% in the top ten.

The receptor was isolated from a human donor in a cohort sampled during active COVID-19. Specimen: peripheral blood. The rearrangement uses TRBV6-4 and TRBJ1-1; 7 positions match TRBD1. CDR3 sequence reads: CASIPPGQDSWHTEAFF. For the CDR3, the DNA is TGTGCCAGCATCCCCCCAGGACAGGATTCGTGGCACACTGAAGCTTTCTTT.